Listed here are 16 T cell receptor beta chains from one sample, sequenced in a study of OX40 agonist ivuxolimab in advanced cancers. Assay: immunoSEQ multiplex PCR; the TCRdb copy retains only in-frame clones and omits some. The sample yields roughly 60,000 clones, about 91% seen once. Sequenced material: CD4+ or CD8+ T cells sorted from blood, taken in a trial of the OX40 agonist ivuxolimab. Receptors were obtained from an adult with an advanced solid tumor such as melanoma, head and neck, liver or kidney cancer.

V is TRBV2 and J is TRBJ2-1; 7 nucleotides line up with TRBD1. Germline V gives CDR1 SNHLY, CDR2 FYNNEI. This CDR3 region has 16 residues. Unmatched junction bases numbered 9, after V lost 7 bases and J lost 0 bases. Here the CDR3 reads CASKPGQRRSYNEQFF. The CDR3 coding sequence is TGTGCCAGCAAGCCGGGACAGAGGCGCTCCTACAATGAGCAGTTCTTC.

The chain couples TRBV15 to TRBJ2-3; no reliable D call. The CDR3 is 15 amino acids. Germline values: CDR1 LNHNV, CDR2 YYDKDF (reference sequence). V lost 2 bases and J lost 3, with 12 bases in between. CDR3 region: CATSRLIVPTDTQYF. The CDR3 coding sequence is TGTGCCACCAGCAGACTTATAGTCCCTACAGATACGCAGTATTTT.

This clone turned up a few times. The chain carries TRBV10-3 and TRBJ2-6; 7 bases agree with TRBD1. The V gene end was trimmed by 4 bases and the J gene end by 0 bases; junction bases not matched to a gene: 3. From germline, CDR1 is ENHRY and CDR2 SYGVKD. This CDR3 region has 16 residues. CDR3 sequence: CAISGTGHSGANVLTF. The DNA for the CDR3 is TGTGCCATCAGTGGGACAGGCCACTCTGGGGCCAACGTCCTGACTTTC.

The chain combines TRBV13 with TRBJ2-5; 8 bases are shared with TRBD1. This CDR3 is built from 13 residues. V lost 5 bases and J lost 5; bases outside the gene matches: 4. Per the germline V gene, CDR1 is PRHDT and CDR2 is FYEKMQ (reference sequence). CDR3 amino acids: CASSPTGVETQYF. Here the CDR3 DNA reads TGTGCCAGCAGCCCGACAGGGGTGGAGACCCAGTACTTC.

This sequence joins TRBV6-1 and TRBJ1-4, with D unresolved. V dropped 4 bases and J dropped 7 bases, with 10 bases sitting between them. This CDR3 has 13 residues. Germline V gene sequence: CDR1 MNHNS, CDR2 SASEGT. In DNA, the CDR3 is TGTGCCAGCAGTGTCAGTCGGTCTGAAAAACTGTTTTTT. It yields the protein CASSVSRSEKLFF.

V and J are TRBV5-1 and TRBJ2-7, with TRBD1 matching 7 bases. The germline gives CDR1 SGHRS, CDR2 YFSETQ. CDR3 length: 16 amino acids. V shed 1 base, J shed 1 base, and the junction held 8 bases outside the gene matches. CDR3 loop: CASSLNVRGHSYEQYF. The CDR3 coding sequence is TGCGCCAGCAGCTTGAACGTGAGGGGGCATTCCTACGAGCAGTACTTC.

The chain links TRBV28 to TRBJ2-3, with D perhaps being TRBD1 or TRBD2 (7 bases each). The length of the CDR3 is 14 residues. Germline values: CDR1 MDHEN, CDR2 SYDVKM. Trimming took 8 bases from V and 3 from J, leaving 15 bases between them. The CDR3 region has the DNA TGTGCCAGCCGATCAGGGGGGGGGACAGATACGCAGTATTTT. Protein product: CASRSGGGTDTQYF.

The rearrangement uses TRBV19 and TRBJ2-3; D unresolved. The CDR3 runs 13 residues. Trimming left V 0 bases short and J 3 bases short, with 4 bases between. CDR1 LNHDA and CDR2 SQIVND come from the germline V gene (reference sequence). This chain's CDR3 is CASSIERTDTQYF. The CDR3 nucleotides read TGTGCCAGTAGTATAGAGAGGACAGATACGCAGTATTTT.

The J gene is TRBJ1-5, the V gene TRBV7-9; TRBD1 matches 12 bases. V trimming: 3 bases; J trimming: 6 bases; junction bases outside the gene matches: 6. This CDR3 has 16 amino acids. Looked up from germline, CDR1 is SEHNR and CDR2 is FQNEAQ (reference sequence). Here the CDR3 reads CASSLAGTGGTQPQHF. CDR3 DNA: TGTGCCAGCAGCTTGGCTGGGACAGGGGGCACTCAGCCCCAGCATTTT.

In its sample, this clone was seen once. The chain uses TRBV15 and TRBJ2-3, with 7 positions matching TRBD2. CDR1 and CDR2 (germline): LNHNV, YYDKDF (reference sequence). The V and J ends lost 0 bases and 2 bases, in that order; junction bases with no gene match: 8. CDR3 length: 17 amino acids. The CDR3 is CATSRDPPGRATDTQYF. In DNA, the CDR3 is TGTGCCACCAGCAGAGATCCCCCAGGGAGGGCCACAGATACGCAGTATTTT. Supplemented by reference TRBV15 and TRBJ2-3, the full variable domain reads DAMVIQNPRYQVTQFGKPVTLSCSQTLNHNVMYWYQQKSSQAPKLLFHYYDKDFNNEADTPDNFQSRRPNTSFCFLDIRSPGLGDTAMYLCATSRDPPGRATDTQYFGPGTRLTVL.

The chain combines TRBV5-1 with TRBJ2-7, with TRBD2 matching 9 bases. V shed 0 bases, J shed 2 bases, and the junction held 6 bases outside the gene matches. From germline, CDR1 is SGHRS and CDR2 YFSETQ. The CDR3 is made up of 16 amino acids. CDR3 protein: CASSLDSGSGTYEQYF. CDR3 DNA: TGCGCCAGCAGCTTGGATAGCGGGAGTGGAACCTACGAGCAGTACTTC. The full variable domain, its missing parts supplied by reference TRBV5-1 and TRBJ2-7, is KAGVTQTPRYLIKTRGQQVTLSCSPISGHRSVSWYQQTPGQGLQFLFEYFSETQRNKGNFPGRFSGRQFSNSRSEMNVSTLELGDSALYLCASSLDSGSGTYEQYFGPGTRLTVT.

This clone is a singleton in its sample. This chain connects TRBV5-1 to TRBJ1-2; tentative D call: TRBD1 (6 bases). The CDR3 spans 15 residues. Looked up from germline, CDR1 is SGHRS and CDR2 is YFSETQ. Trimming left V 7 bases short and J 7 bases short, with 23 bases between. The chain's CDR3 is CASGPGGGDNRGYTF. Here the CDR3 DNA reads TGCGCCAGCGGACCCGGGGGGGGCGATAATCGTGGCTACACCTTC.

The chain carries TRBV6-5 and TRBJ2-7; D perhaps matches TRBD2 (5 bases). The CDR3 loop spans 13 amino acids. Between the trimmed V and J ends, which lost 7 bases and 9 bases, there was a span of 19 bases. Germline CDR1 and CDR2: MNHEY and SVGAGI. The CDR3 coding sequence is TGTGCCAGCAACGACCCCGGGGATCAAGCGCAGTACTTC. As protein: CASNDPGDQAQYF.

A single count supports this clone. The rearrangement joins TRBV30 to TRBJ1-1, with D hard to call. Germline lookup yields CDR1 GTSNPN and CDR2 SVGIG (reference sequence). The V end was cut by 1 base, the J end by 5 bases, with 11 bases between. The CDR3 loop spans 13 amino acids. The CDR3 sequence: CAWSDDPGTEAFF. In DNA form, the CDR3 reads TGTGCCTGGAGTGACGACCCCGGTACTGAAGCTTTCTTT.

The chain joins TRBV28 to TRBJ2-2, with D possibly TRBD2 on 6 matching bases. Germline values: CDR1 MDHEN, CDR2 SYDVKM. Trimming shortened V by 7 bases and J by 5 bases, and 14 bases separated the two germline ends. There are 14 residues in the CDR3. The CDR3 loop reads CASTRGEPTGELFF. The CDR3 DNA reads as TGTGCCAGCACTCGCGGGGAACCAACCGGGGAGCTGTTTTTT.

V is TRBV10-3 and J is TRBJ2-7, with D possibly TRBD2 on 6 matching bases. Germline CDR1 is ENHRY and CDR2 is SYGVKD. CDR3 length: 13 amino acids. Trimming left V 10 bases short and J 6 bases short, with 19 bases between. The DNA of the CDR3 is TGTGCCACCACCGATCTGTCCGGGGGCGAGCAGTACTTC. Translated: CATTDLSGGEQYF.